This passage covers 15 T cell receptor beta chains from one sample sequenced in a study of blood T cell repertoires in COVID-19. Clones were read by immunoSEQ multiplex PCR, and TCRdb kept only the in-frame ones, dropping some. The table has about 300,000 clones, roughly 90% seen once. The sequencing sample was made of PBMCs or T cells enriched from blood (not recorded which). Every receptor here comes from a woman in her forties or fifties who had been exposed to COVID-19.

As to this clone: Sequence at one end of the junction differs from germline and may be a read error. CDR3: CSVVGAVYF. In nucleotides, the CDR3 is TGCAGCGTTGTTGGGGCAGTATACTTC. This sequence joins TRBV29-1 and TRBJ1-2; tentatively, D is TRBD1 (5 bases). The CDR3 totals 9 residues. Germline V lookup: CDR1 SQVTM, CDR2 ANQGSEA.

The rearrangement uses TRBV27 and TRBJ1-5; tentative D call: TRBD1 (5 bases). The CDR3 sequence is 14 residues long. Germline CDR1 MNHEY, CDR2 SMNVEV (reference sequence). V shed 8 bases and J shed 0 bases, with 11 bases lying between them. CDR3 coding DNA: TGTGCCAGCTCGGGCGGGGCTAGCAATCAGCCCCAGCATTTT. Its protein is CASSGGASNQPQHF.

The chain uses TRBV3-1 (or the pseudogene TRBV3-2) and TRBJ2-1; TRBD2 matches 7 bases. From germline, CDR1 is LGHDT and CDR2 YNNKEL (reference sequence). J was trimmed by 7 bases and V by 1 base; bases with no gene match: 4. The CDR3 runs to 14 residues. The CDR3 region has the DNA TGTGCCAGCAGCCAAGTGGGGGGGAGGAATGAGCAGTTCTTC. Its translation: CASSQVGGRNEQFF.

The chain recombines TRBV6-6 with TRBJ1-5, with D possibly TRBD1 on 6 matching bases. The CDR3 totals 16 residues. The V and J ends lost 2 bases and 3 bases respectively, with 14 bases between them. CDR1 is MNHNY and CDR2 is SVGAGI in the germline V gene (reference sequence). Written as DNA, the CDR3 is TGTGCCAGCAGTTACCCGGGGACAAACCTCAATCAGCCCCAGCATTTT. Translating it yields CASSYPGTNLNQPQHF.

The chain combines TRBV13 with TRBJ2-1, with a tentative D call TRBD1 (6 bases). V was pared by 5 bases and J by 9 bases, with 14 bases between. Germline CDR1 and CDR2: PRHDT and FYEKMQ (reference sequence). The CDR3 loop spans 13 amino acids. Written as DNA, the CDR3 is TGTGCCAGCAGCGGGGGCGGACACGGTGAGCAGTTCTTC. Its translation: CASSGGGHGEQFF.

This CDR3 is CASSSQGGSNQPQHF. The CDR3, as DNA: TGTGCCAGCAGTTCACAGGGGGGTAGCAATCAGCCCCAGCATTTT. The chain is built from TRBV28 and TRBJ1-5, with TRBD1 matching 8 bases. Looked up from germline, CDR1 is MDHEN and CDR2 is SYDVKM. The CDR3 extends over 15 amino acids. J gave up 0 bases and V 4 bases, and 2 bases lay outside the gene matches.

This clone was seen only once. V is TRBV28 and J is TRBJ1-1, with 7 bases identical to TRBD1. J gave up 4 bases and V 5 bases, and 13 bases lay outside the gene matches. The germline gives CDR1 MDHEN, CDR2 SYDVKM. The CDR3 sequence is 16 residues long. The CDR3 DNA is TGTGCCAGCAGTGTCCGACAGGGTTTCGGGCCCACTGAAGCTTTCTTT. Translation: CASSVRQGFGPTEAFF.

The chain has TRBV6-5 and TRBJ2-7, with D possibly TRBD2 on 6 matching bases. CDR3 length: 13 amino acids. Trimming cost V 6 bases and J 7 bases, with 16 bases left between them. CDR1 and CDR2 from the germline V gene are MNHEY and SVGAGI. This CDR3 reads CASRRGLRGEQYF. As DNA, the CDR3 is TGTGCCAGCAGGAGGGGACTCCGAGGGGAGCAGTACTTC.

V is TRBV5-1 and J is TRBJ1-3; TRBD1 agrees at 9 bases. CDR3 length: 15 amino acids. Germline values: CDR1 SGHRS, CDR2 YFSETQ. Trimming cost V 4 bases and J 2 bases; bases outside gene matches: 4. CDR3 nucleotides: TGCGCCAGCAGCGCTGGGGACAGGGCTGGAAACACCATATATTTT. Its translation: CASSAGDRAGNTIYF.

The CDR3 reads CASSPGTTQPLRETQYF. In DNA form, the CDR3 reads TGTGCCAGCTCACCAGGGACTACCCAACCCCTACGGGAGACCCAGTACTTC. The rearrangement uses TRBV18 and TRBJ2-5; 7 positions agree with TRBD2. J gave up 5 bases and V 2 bases, and 14 bases lay outside the gene matches. Germline assignment: CDR1 KGHSH and CDR2 LQKENI. This CDR3 is 17 amino acids long.

V gene TRBV7-9 combines with J gene TRBJ1-3; 8 positions match TRBD1. The CDR3 runs 18 residues. With V trimmed by 4 bases and J by 2 bases, 13 bases remained unmatched. Germline CDR1 is SEHNR and CDR2 is FQNEAQ (reference sequence). The CDR3 reads CASSSPFPGQGAGNTIYF. CDR3 nucleotides: TGTGCCAGCAGCTCGCCTTTTCCCGGACAGGGTGCTGGAAACACCATATATTTT.

This clone was seen a few times. This chain joins TRBV18 and TRBJ2-2; D is ambiguous. The CDR3 has 14 residues. CDR1 is KGHSH and CDR2 is LQKENI in the germline V gene. Trimming took 0 bases from V and 5 from J, leaving 7 bases between them. CDR3 residues: CASSPPSTTGELFF. CDR3 in DNA: TGTGCCAGCTCACCACCTAGCACGACCGGGGAGCTGTTTTTT.

The V call is TRBV19, the J call TRBJ1-6; D unresolved. V was trimmed by 0 bases and J by 9 bases, leaving 21 bases between them. The CDR3 runs to 18 residues. Germline CDR1 LNHDA, CDR2 SQIVND (reference sequence). Written as DNA, the CDR3 is TGTGCCAGTAGTATAGATCGGGTCAGCGCTCTTGATAGTTCACCCCTCCACTTT. This translates into CASSIDRVSALDSSPLHF.

This clone was recorded only once. The rearrangement uses TRBV12-3 or TRBV12-4 and TRBJ2-2; D uncertain. The germline V and J ends were trimmed by 6 bases and 4 bases, with 9 bases remaining between them. The CDR3 is made up of 13 amino acids. The CDR3 nucleotides are TGTGCCAGCAGGAATAGTCCCACCGGGGAGCTGTTTTTT. As protein: CASRNSPTGELFF.

CDR3 DNA: TGCGCCAGCAGCTCCCCCGGACTAGCGGGGAGGGAGACCCAGTACTTC. Amino acid sequence: CASSSPGLAGRETQYF. This chain connects TRBV5-1 to TRBJ2-5; 12 nucleotides agree with TRBD2. This CDR3 region has 16 residues. J gave up 5 bases and V 3 bases, and 8 bases lay outside the gene matches. The V gene's germline CDR1 is SGHRS and CDR2 YFSETQ. Drawing the rest from reference TRBV5-1 and TRBJ2-5, the complete variable domain is KAGVTQTPRYLIKTRGQQVTLSCSPISGHRSVSWYQQTPGQGLQFLFEYFSETQRNKGNFPGRFSGRQFSNSRSEMNVSTLELGDSALYLCASSSPGLAGRETQYFGPGTRLLVL.